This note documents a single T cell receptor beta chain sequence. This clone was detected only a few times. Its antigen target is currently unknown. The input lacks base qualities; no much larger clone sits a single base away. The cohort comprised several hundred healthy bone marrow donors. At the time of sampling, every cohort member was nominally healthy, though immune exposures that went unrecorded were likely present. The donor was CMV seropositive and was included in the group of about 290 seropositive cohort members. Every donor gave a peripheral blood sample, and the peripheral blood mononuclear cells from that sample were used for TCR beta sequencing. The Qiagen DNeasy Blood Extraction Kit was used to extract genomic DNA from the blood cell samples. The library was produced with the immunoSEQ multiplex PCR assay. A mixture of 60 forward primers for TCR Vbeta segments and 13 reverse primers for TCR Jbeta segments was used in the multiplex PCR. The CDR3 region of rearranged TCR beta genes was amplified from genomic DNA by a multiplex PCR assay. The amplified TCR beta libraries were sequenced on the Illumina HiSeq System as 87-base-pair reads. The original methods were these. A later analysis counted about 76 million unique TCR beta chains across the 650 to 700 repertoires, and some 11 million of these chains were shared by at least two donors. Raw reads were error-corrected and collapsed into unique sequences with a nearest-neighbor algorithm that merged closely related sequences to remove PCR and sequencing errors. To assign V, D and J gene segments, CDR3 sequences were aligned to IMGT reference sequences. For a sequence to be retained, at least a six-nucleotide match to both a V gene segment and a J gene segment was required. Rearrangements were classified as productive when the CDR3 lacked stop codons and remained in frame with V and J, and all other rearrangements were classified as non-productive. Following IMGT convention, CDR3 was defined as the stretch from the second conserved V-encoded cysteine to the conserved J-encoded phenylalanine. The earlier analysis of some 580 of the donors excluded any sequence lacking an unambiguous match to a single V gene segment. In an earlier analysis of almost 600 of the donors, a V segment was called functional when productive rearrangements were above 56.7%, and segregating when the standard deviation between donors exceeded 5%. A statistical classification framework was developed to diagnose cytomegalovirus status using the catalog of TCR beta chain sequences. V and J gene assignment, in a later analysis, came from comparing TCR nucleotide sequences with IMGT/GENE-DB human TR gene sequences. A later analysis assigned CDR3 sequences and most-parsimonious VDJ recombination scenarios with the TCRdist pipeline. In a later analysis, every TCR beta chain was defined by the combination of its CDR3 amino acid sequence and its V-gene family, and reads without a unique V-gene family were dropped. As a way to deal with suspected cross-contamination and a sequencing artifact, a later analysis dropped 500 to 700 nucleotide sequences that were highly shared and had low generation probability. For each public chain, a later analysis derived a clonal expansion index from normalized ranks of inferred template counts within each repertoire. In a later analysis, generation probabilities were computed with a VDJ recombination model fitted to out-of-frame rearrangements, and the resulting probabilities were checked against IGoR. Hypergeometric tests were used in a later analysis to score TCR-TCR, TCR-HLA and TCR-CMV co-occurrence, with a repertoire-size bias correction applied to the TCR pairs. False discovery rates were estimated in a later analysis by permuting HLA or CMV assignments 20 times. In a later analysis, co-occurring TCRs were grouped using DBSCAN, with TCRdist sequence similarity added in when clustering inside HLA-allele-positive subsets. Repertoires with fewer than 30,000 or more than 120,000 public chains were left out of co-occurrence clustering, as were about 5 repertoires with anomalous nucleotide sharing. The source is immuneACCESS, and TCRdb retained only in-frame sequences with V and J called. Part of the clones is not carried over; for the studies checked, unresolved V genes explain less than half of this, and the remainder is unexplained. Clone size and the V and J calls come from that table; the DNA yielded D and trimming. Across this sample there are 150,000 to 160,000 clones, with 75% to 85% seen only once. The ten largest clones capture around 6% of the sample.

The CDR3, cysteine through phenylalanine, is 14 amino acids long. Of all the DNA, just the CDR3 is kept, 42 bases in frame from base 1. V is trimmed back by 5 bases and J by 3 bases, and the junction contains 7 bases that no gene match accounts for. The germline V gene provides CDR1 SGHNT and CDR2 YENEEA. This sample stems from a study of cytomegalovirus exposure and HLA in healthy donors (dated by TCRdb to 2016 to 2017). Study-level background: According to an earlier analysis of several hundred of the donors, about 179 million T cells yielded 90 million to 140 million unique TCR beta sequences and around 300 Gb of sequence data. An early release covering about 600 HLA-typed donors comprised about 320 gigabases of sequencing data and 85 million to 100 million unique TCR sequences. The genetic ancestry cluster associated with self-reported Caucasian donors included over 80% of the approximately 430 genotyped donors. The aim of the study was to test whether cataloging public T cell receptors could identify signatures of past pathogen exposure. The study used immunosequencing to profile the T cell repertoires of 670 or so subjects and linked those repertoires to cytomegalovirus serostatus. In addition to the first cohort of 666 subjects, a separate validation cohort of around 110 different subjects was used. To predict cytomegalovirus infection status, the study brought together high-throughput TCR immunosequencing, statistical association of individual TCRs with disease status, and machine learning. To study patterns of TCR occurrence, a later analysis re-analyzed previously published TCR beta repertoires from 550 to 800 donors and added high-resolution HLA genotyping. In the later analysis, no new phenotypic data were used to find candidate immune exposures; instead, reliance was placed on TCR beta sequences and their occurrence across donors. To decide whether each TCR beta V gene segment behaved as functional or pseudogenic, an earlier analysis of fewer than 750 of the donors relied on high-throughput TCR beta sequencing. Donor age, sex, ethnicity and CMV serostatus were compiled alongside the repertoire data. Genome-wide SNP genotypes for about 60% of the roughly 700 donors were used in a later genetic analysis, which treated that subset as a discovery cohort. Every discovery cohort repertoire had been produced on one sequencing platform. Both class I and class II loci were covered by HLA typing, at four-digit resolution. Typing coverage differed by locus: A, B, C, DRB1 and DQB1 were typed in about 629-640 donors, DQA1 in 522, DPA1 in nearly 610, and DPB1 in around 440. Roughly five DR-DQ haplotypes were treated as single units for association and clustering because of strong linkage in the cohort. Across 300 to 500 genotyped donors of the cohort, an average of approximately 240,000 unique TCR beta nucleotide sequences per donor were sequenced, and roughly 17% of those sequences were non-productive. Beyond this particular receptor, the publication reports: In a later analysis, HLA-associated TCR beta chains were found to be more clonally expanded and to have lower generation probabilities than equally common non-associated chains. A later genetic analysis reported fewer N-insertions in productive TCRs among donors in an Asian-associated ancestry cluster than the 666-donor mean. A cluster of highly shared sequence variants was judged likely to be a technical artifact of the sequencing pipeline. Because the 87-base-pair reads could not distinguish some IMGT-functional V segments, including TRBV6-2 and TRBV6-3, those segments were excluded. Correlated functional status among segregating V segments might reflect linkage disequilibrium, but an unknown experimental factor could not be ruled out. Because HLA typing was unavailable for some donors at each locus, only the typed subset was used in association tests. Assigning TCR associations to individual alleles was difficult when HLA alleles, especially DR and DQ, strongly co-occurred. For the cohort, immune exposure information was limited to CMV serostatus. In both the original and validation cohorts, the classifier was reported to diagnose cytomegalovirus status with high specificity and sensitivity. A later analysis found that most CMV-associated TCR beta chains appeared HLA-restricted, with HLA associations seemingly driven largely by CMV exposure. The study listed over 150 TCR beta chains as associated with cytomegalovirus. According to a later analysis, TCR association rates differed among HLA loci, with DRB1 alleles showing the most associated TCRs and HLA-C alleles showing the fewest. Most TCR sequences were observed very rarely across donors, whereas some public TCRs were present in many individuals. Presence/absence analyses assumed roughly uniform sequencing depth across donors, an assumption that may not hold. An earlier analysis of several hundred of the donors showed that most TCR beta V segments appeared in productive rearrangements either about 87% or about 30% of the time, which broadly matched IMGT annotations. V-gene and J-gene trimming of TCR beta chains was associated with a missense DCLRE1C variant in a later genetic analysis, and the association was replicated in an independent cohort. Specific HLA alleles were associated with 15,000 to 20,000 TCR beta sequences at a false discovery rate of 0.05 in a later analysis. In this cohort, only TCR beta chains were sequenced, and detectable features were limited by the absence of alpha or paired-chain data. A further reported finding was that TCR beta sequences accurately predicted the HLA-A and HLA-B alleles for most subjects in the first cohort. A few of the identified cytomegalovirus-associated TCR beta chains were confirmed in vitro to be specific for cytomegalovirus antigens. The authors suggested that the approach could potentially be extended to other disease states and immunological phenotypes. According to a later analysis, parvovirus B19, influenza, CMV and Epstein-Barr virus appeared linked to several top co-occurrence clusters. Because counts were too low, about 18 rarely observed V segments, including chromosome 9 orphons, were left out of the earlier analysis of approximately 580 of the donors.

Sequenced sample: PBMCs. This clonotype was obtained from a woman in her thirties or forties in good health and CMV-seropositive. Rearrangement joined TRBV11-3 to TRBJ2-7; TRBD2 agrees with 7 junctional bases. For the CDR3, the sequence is CASSRRRERYEQYF. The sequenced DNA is TGTGCCAGCAGCCGAAGGCGGGAGCGCTACGAGCAGTACTTC.